These 31 T cell receptor beta chains came from one sample sequenced in a study of a mutant IDH1 vaccine in newly diagnosed glioma. Their antigens remain unidentified. Sequenced by immunoSEQ multiplex PCR; TCRdb stores in-frame clones only, minus some. The sample contains about 65,000 clones, roughly four fifths of which appear only once. Documented time point: week 35, safety follow-up. In the vaccine, a single dose held 300 ug of the mutant IDH1 20-mer peptide, along with topical imiquimod. The source was PBMCs, collected from a glioma patient whose treatment included an IDH1 peptide vaccine. All receptors derive from a man between 35 and 55 years old with glioma.

The rearrangement joins TRBV6-1 to TRBJ2-1; TRBD1 matches 8 bases. V shed 4 bases, J shed 0 bases, and the junction held 8 bases outside the gene matches. The CDR3 loop spans 17 amino acids. CDR1 MNHNS and CDR2 SASEGT come from the germline V gene. The CDR3 here is CASSATTGAFSYNEQFF. Written as DNA, the CDR3 is TGTGCCAGCAGTGCCACGACAGGGGCCTTCTCCTACAATGAGCAGTTCTTC.

The rearrangement links TRBV15 to TRBJ2-1; D unresolved. V lost 3 bases and J 5 bases, leaving 8 bases between the germline ends. Germline CDR1 and CDR2: LNHNV and YYDKDF (reference sequence). The length of the CDR3 is 13 residues. CDR3: CATSRVSHNEQFF. The CDR3 region has the DNA TGTGCCACCAGCAGGGTTAGTCACAATGAGCAGTTCTTC.

This chain connects TRBV7-2 to TRBJ1-1; D is perhaps TRBD1 (5 bases). Germline V gene sequence: CDR1 SGHTA, CDR2 FQGNSA. The CDR3 length is 14 residues. With 2 bases removed from V and 1 base from J, the gap between germline ends came to 8 bases. The CDR3 region has the DNA TGTGCCAGCAGCTTACTACAGGCGAACACTGAAGCTTTCTTT. Amino acids: CASSLLQANTEAFF.

CDR3 DNA: TGTGCCAGCAGCCCCGGTGGGGGAGCCCAGTACTTC. Translation: CASSPGGGAQYF. This chain links TRBV11-2 with TRBJ2-5; D is perhaps TRBD1 or TRBD2 (5 bases each). The CDR3 runs to 12 residues. From germline, CDR1 is SGHAT and CDR2 FQNNGV. The ends were cut back, 5 bases at V and 9 bases at J, with 13 bases in the middle.

This chain connects TRBV11-2 to TRBJ1-5; D unresolved. Trimming shortened V by 5 bases and J by 7 bases, and 6 bases separated the two germline ends. The germline gives CDR1 SGHAT, CDR2 FQNNGV. This CDR3 is built from 11 residues. The CDR3 loop is CASSRWQPQHF. CDR3 coding DNA: TGTGCCAGCAGCCGATGGCAGCCCCAGCATTTT.

The rearrangement uses TRBV6-5 and TRBJ2-3; D possibly corresponds to TRBD2 (5 bases). The germline gives CDR1 MNHEY, CDR2 SVGAGI. Trimming left V 5 bases short and J 5 bases short, with 17 bases between. The CDR3 runs to 15 residues. The CDR3 reads CASSNLGPRGDTQYF. The CDR3 nucleotides are TGTGCCAGCAGTAACCTGGGCCCTCGGGGAGATACGCAGTATTTT.

This clone was recorded once. The chain recombines TRBV7-2 with TRBJ2-7; D gene unclear. Germline V gives CDR1 SGHTA, CDR2 FQGNSA. This CDR3 is built from 15 residues. V lost 0 bases, J lost 1 base, and 10 bases lay in between. CDR3 nucleotides: TGTGCCAGCAGCTTAGCACTTCTCCCTTCCTACGAGCAGTACTTC. Translation: CASSLALLPSYEQYF.

The V and J genes are TRBV5-4 and TRBJ2-3; D gene uncertain. The CDR3 runs 14 residues. The V gene's germline CDR1 is SGHNT and CDR2 YYREEE (reference sequence). The germline V and J ends were trimmed by 0 bases and 1 base, with 6 bases remaining between them. The CDR3 bases are TGTGCCAGCAGCTTGGAGTGGGGCACAGATACGCAGTATTTT. It specifies CASSLEWGTDTQYF.

The gene calls are TRBV4-3 and TRBJ1-4, with D unclear. From germline, CDR1 is LGHNA and CDR2 YSLEER. Trimming removed 0 bases from V and 5 bases from J, with 7 bases in between. The CDR3 sequence is 14 residues long. The DNA of the CDR3 is TGCGCCAGCAGCCAAGAGACCCGGAATGAAAAACTGTTTTTT. This sequence encodes CASSQETRNEKLFF.

The chain combines TRBV11-2 with TRBJ2-5; 7 nucleotides match TRBD1. The DNA end is a closer match to TRBJ2-7, so the J assignment may be wrong. The CDR3 is 16 amino acids. CDR1 SGHAT and CDR2 FQNNGV come from the germline V gene. CDR3 amino acids: CASSLSAGTDTYEQYF. In DNA form, the CDR3 reads TGTGCCAGCAGCCTTAGCGCCGGGACAGACACCTACGAGCAGTACTTC.

The chain employs TRBV6-5 and TRBJ2-7, with 9 bases that match TRBD1. There are 15 residues in the CDR3. The junction had 7 bases not matched to a gene; V was cut back by 6 bases and J by 1 base. CDR1 and CDR2 (germline): MNHEY, SVGAGI. The CDR3 loop is CASSRTGAASYEQYF. In DNA, the CDR3 is TGTGCCAGCAGCAGGACAGGGGCAGCTTCCTACGAGCAGTACTTC.

The chain employs TRBV7-9 and TRBJ2-7, with D possibly matching TRBD1 (5 bases). The CDR3 contains 15 residues. In germline, CDR1 is SEHNR, CDR2 FQNEAQ (reference sequence). Trimming removed 4 bases at V and 0 bases at J, with 13 bases between. The CDR3 here is CASSSSRQSSYEQYF. Written as DNA, the CDR3 is TGTGCCAGCAGCTCATCAAGACAGTCCTCCTACGAGCAGTACTTC.

As regards this clone: One end of the junction varies from germline; a read error may be responsible. The same CDR3 also results from other DNA sequences found in this sample. The chain employs TRBV29-1 and TRBJ1-5, with TRBD1 as a possible D gene (5 bases). Germline lookup yields CDR1 SQVTM and CDR2 ANQGSEA. The CDR3 runs to 13 residues. The CDR3 here is CSARGAGNQPQHF. In nucleotides, the CDR3 is TGCAGCGCCCGAGGGGCCGGAAATCAGCCCCAGCACTTT.

The chain recombines TRBV18 with TRBJ1-4; no definite D call. Germline V gives CDR1 KGHSH, CDR2 LQKENI. Trimming shortened V by 4 bases and J by 7 bases, and 4 bases separated the two germline ends. The CDR3 spans 11 residues. The CDR3 spells CASSRGEKLFF. In DNA form, the CDR3 reads TGTGCCAGCTCACGGGGTGAAAAACTGTTTTTT.

This sequence joins TRBV18 and TRBJ1-1; no clear D gene. The V and J ends lost 2 bases and 0 bases respectively, with 7 bases between them. The CDR3 is 14 amino acids. The germline gives CDR1 KGHSH, CDR2 LQKENI. In DNA, the CDR3 is TGTGCCAGCTCACCAGAGGTACTGAACACTGAAGCTTTCTTT. Translating gives CASSPEVLNTEAFF.

The chain links TRBV10-3 to TRBJ2-7; 9 positions agree with TRBD1. Per germline, CDR1 ENHRY and CDR2 SYGVKD. The CDR3 runs 17 residues. V shed 2 bases and J 1 base; nucleotides not matched to a gene: 9. CDR3 sequence: CAISEPQGQGGSYEQYF. CDR3 in DNA: TGTGCCATCAGTGAGCCCCAGGGACAGGGCGGTTCCTACGAGCAGTACTTC.

This clone was counted only a few times. The chain combines TRBV4-3 with TRBJ2-5, with 7 bases that match TRBD2. The V and J ends lost 7 bases and 4 bases, in that order; junction bases with no gene match: 12. The length of the CDR3 is 15 residues. Germline V CDR1 and CDR2: LGHNA, YSLEER. The CDR3 DNA follows: TGCGCCAGCACGACCTGGGGGGGAGTAGGAGAGACCCAGTACTTC. Translated: CASTTWGGVGETQYF.

The rearrangement links TRBV5-1 to TRBJ2-1; D is undetermined. The germline V and J ends were trimmed by 6 bases and 0 bases, with 7 bases remaining between them. This CDR3 comprises 13 residues. Looked up from germline, CDR1 is SGHRS and CDR2 is YFSETQ. This CDR3 is CASMESSYNEQFF. The CDR3 DNA is TGCGCCAGCATGGAGAGCTCCTACAATGAGCAGTTCTTC.

The CDR3 nucleotides are TGTGCCAGCAGGGGGATAGCGGGAACCGGAGATACGCAGTATTTT. It yields the protein CASRGIAGTGDTQYF. The chain is built from TRBV11-2 and TRBJ2-3, with 8 bases identical to TRBD2. The CDR3 totals 15 residues. Unmatched junction bases numbered 10, after V lost 6 bases and J lost 5 bases. CDR1 and CDR2 (germline): SGHAT, FQNNGV. The full variable domain, rest sourced from reference TRBV11-2 and TRBJ2-3, is EAGVAQSPRYKIIEKRQSVAFWCNPISGHATLYWYQQILGQGPKLLIQFQNNGVVDDSQLPKDRFSAERLKGVDSTLKIQPAKLEDSAVYLCASRGIAGTGDTQYFGPGTRLTVL.

V usage is TRBV9 and J usage is TRBJ1-2; weak D call: TRBD1 (5 bases). Germline values: CDR1 SGDLS, CDR2 YYNGEE. Trimming shortened V by 0 bases and J by 7 bases, and 10 bases separated the two germline ends. The CDR3 extends over 13 amino acids. The CDR3 nucleotides read TGTGCCAGCAGCGTAGAGGGCCAGGGTGGCTACACCTTC. It translates to CASSVEGQGGYTF.

This clone was seen once. The chain is built from TRBV19 and TRBJ1-1, with TRBD1 matching over 11 bases. CDR3 length equals 15 residues. V lost 3 bases, J lost 5 bases, and 5 bases stayed unmatched. Looked up from germline, CDR1 is LNHDA and CDR2 is SQIVND (reference sequence). DNA for the CDR3: TGTGCCAGTAGTATGGGACAGGGGGGCATAACTGAAGCTTTCTTT. This translates into CASSMGQGGITEAFF.

The chain links TRBV7-2 to TRBJ2-2; D is unclear. Trimming took off 2 bases at V and 6 bases at J, with 4 bases between the two ends. The length of the CDR3 is 12 residues. Germline V gives CDR1 SGHTA, CDR2 FQGNSA. This CDR3 is CASSLWSGELFF. CDR3 in DNA: TGTGCCAGCAGCTTATGGTCCGGGGAGCTGTTTTTT.

The rearrangement joins TRBV18 to TRBJ1-1; 7 positions agree with TRBD1. The V gene end was trimmed by 6 bases and the J gene end by 2 bases; junction bases not matched to a gene: 9. This CDR3 is 15 amino acids long. Germline V lookup: CDR1 KGHSH, CDR2 LQKENI. DNA of the CDR3: TGTGCCAGCTCCCCAAGGGGACAGATTAACACTGAAGCTTTCTTT. This gives the protein CASSPRGQINTEAFF.

The chain employs TRBV5-6 and TRBJ1-1; 8 bases are shared with TRBD1. The CDR3 is made up of 13 amino acids. J lost 11 bases, V lost 2 bases, and 8 bases had no gene match. The germline gives CDR1 SGHDT, CDR2 YYEEEE. CDR3 region: CASSFSDRDDAFF. CDR3 in DNA: TGTGCCAGCAGCTTCTCGGACAGGGATGATGCTTTCTTT.

This chain joins TRBV5-4 and TRBJ2-7; D might be TRBD1 (5 bases). CDR1 SGHNT and CDR2 YYREEE come from the germline V gene (reference sequence). The CDR3 length is 14 residues. Trimming removed 4 bases at V and 5 bases at J, with 16 bases between. Here the CDR3 DNA reads TGTGCCAGCAGCCCCCCCAGGGTCCCCGACGAGCAGTACTTC. This encodes CASSPPRVPDEQYF.

The chain combines TRBV18 with TRBJ2-3; 7 bases agree with TRBD2. Germline values: CDR1 KGHSH, CDR2 LQKENI. This CDR3 has 15 amino acids. Germline trimming cut 5 bases from V and 1 base from J; bases unmatched to any gene: 6. CDR3 DNA sequence: TGTGCCAGCTCAGGGGACTACAGTCGCACAGATACGCAGTATTTT. As protein: CASSGDYSRTDTQYF.

The V gene is TRBV15, the J gene TRBJ2-1; D is uncertain. This CDR3 has 15 residues. CDR1 and CDR2 (germline): LNHNV, YYDKDF (reference sequence). Trimming removed 0 bases from V and 0 bases from J, with 6 bases in between. CDR3 residues: CATSRERSSYNEQFF. CDR3 DNA sequence: TGTGCCACCAGCAGAGAGAGATCCTCCTACAATGAGCAGTTCTTC.

The gene calls are TRBV6-5 and TRBJ2-7; TRBD1 might be the D (6 bases). The V end lost 5 bases, the J end lost 1 base, and 9 bases lay between the germline ends. Germline loops: CDR1 MNHEY, CDR2 SVGAGI. The CDR3 totals 13 residues. The CDR3 protein is CASSQGSSYEQYF. CDR3 nucleotides: TGTGCCAGCAGTCAGGGGAGTTCCTACGAGCAGTACTTC.

This rearrangement joins TRBV7-2 to TRBJ2-2, with D perhaps given as TRBD1 or TRBD2 (6 bases each). CDR3 size: 17 residues. The germline V and J ends were trimmed by 4 bases and 1 base, with 16 bases remaining between them. In germline, CDR1 is SGHTA, CDR2 FQGNSA. The CDR3 protein is CASSSAPGAWNTGELFF. In DNA, the CDR3 is TGTGCCAGCAGCTCAGCCCCGGGGGCCTGGAACACCGGGGAGCTGTTTTTT.

J is TRBJ1-4 and V is TRBV2; D may be TRBD1 (5 bases). With 5 bases removed from V and 4 bases from J, the gap between germline ends came to 11 bases. The CDR3 has 14 residues. The germline CDR1 and CDR2 sequences are SNHLY and FYNNEI. The CDR3 region is CASSSGRFNEKLFF. DNA for the CDR3: TGTGCCAGCAGTTCGGGACGGTTTAATGAAAAACTGTTTTTT.

V and J are TRBV5-5 and TRBJ2-7, with TRBD1 as a possible D gene (6 bases). Looked up from germline, CDR1 is SGHKS and CDR2 is YYEKEE (reference sequence). V was cut by 0 bases and J by 3 bases, with 10 bases left in between. The CDR3 has 14 residues. The CDR3 DNA sequence: TGTGCCAGCAGCTTGGTTGGCAGGGGCTACGAGCAGTACTTC. Translating gives CASSLVGRGYEQYF.